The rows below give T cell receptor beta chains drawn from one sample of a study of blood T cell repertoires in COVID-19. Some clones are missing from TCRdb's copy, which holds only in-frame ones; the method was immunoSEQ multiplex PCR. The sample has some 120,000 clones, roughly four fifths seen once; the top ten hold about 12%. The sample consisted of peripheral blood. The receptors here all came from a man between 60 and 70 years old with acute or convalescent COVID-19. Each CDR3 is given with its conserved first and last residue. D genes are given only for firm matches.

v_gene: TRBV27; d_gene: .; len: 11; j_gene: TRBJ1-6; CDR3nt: TGTGCCAGCAGTTCGAATTCACCCCTCCACTTT; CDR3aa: CASSSNSPLHF
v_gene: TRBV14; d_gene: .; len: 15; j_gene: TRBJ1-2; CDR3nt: TGTGCCAGCAGCCAAATTGGGGCACTTTCCTATGGCTACACCTTC; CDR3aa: CASSQIGALSYGYTF
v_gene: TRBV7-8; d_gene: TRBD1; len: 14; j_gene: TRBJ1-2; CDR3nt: TGTGCCAGCACCATACTACAGGGGCCCTATGGCTACACCTTC; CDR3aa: CASTILQGPYGYTF
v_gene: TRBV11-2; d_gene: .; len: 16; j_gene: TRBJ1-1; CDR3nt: TGTGCCAGCAGCTCAATAACGACAGGTTTGAACACTGAAGCTTTCTTT; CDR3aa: CASSSITTGLNTEAFF
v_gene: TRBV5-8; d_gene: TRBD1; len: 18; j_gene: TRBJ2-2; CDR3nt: TGTGCCAGCAGCCCGCGGACAGGGGCCCTATTGGGCACCGGGGAGCTGTTTTTT; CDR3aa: CASSPRTGALLGTGELFF
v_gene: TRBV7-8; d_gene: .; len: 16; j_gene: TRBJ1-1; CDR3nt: TGTGCCAGCAGCTTAATTTCGGGATCCCGGGACACTGAAGCTTTCTTT; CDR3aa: CASSLISGSRDTEAFF
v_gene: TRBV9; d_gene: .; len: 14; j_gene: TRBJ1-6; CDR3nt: TGTGCCACGAGCATCGGACAGACGAATTCACCCCTCCACTTT; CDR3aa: CATSIGQTNSPLHF
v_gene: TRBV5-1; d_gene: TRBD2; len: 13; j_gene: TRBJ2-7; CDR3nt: TGCGCCAGCAGCTTCGGACTAGTTGCCGAGCAGTACTTC; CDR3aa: CASSFGLVAEQYF
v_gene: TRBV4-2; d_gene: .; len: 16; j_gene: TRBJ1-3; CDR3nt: TGTGCCAGCAGCCAAGATTTTGGCAACTCTGGAAACACCATATATTTT; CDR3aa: CASSQDFGNSGNTIYF
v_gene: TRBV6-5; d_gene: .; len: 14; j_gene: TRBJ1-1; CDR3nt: TGTGCCAGCAGTTACGGGGGCCAGAACACTGAAGCTTTCTTT; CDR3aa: CASSYGGQNTEAFF